Shown below are 21 T cell receptor beta chains from a single sample sequenced in a study of shared clonotypes between healthy human individuals (TCRdb year 2020). Library preparation was by the immunoSEQ multiplex PCR assay. Held by TCRdb, this immuneACCESS table contains in-frame sequences only and omits some clones. Under half of the omission traces to an unresolved V gene where checked; the cause of the rest is unknown. Counted in this sample were around 480,000 clones; over 60% of them appeared once. The ten largest make up under 15% of the sample. What was sequenced was PBMCs. These receptors all come from a woman in her thirties or forties in good health. Some clones in this sample may be carry-over from other donors' samples.

The chain combines TRBV6-6 with TRBJ1-5; D remains unclear. The CDR3 runs 15 residues. CDR1 MNHNY and CDR2 SVGAGI come from the germline V gene (reference sequence). V shed 2 bases and J shed 2 bases, with 10 bases lying between them. CDR3 in amino acids: CASSYGSGGNQPQHF. The CDR3 nucleotides read TGTGCCAGCAGTTACGGGTCAGGCGGCAATCAGCCCCAGCATTTT.

This sequence joins TRBV7-2 and TRBJ1-3; D ambiguous. Germline CDR1 reads SGHTA; CDR2 reads FQGNSA. The CDR3 covers 16 residues. The ends were cut back, 1 base at V and 0 bases at J, with 10 bases in the middle. CDR3 bases: TGTGCCAGCAGCTTAGTGGGGTTGGGCTCTGGAAACACCATATATTTT. Translation gives CASSLVGLGSGNTIYF.

The V gene is TRBV29-1, the J gene TRBJ1-1; D unclear. This CDR3 is built from 12 residues. Germline CDR1 and CDR2: SQVTM and ANQGSEA. Trimming cost V 4 bases and J 4 bases, with 10 bases left between them. The CDR3 sequence is CSVVHWGTEAFF. CDR3 bases: TGCAGCGTTGTACATTGGGGCACTGAAGCTTTCTTT.

Remarks on this clone: The junction and the germline gene differ at one end; a read error may be behind it. The genes are TRBV7-9 and TRBJ2-1; a possible D gene is TRBD2 (6 bases). The germline CDR1 and CDR2 sequences are SEHNR and FQNEAQ (reference sequence). The CDR3 contains 14 residues. The CDR3: CASSPLAVNNKQFF. As DNA, the CDR3 is TGTGCCAGCAGCCCCTTAGCGGTTAACAATAAGCAGTTCTTC.

The chain has TRBV5-4 and TRBJ1-2, with D possibly TRBD1 on 6 matching bases. The V end lost 6 bases, the J end lost 3 bases, and 15 bases lay between the germline ends. This CDR3 contains 14 residues. Germline V gene data show CDR1 as SGHNT and CDR2 as YYREEE (reference sequence). The CDR3 reads CASTTNRADYGYTF. The CDR3 DNA is TGTGCCAGCACCACCAACAGGGCGGACTATGGCTACACCTTC.

This clone was found a few times. This chain connects TRBV7-8 to TRBJ2-7; no definite D call. There are 14 residues in the CDR3. Trimming took off 1 base at V and 1 base at J, with 8 bases between the two ends. The V gene's germline CDR1 is SGHVS and CDR2 FQNEAQ. CDR3 in amino acids: CASSLVYYSYEQYF. The CDR3 bases are TGTGCCAGCAGCTTAGTGTATTATTCCTACGAGCAGTACTTC.

CDR3 in DNA: TGCGCCAGCAGCTTGGAGTCGCGGGGTGAAAAACTGTTTTTT. Residues: CASSLESRGEKLFF. The chain employs TRBV5-1 and TRBJ1-4; D uncertain. Germline loops: CDR1 SGHRS, CDR2 YFSETQ. V lost 0 bases, J lost 7 bases, and 10 bases lay in between. This CDR3 has 14 amino acids. Combining the CDR3 with reference TRBV5-1 and TRBJ1-4 gives the whole variable domain KAGVTQTPRYLIKTRGQQVTLSCSPISGHRSVSWYQQTPGQGLQFLFEYFSETQRNKGNFPGRFSGRQFSNSRSEMNVSTLELGDSALYLCASSLESRGEKLFFGSGTQLSVL.

V is TRBV5-4 and J is TRBJ2-1, with TRBD2 matching over 12 bases. The CDR3 totals 15 residues. Unmatched junction bases numbered 6, after V lost 4 bases and J lost 7 bases. Germline assignment: CDR1 SGHNT and CDR2 YYREEE (reference sequence). The CDR3 DNA sequence: TGTGCCAGCAGCGCGGGACTAGCGGGTTTGAATGAGCAGTTCTTC. This translates into CASSAGLAGLNEQFF.

The chain employs TRBV25-1 and TRBJ2-7, with a possible D match to TRBD1 (5 bases). Trimming stripped 5 bases from V and 7 bases from J, with 18 bases between. Per the germline V gene, CDR1 is MGHDK and CDR2 is SYGVNS. The CDR3 runs 14 residues. CDR3 DNA: TGTGCCAGCAGTTGGGCTAGTTCCCAGGGAGAGCAGTACTTC. This translates into CASSWASSQGEQYF.

This CDR3 is CASSPGTSGGSSYEQYF. In DNA form, the CDR3 reads TGCGCCAGCAGCCCCGGGACTAGCGGGGGGAGCTCCTACGAGCAGTACTTC. The rearrangement uses TRBV5-1 and TRBJ2-7; 15 bases line up with TRBD2. In germline, CDR1 is SGHRS, CDR2 YFSETQ. The length of the CDR3 is 17 residues. V was pared by 4 bases and J by 0 bases, with 5 bases of the junction left unmatched.

J is TRBJ2-7 and V is TRBV10-2; TRBD1 is a possible D gene (6 bases). Trimming removed 4 bases from V and 2 bases from J, with 12 bases in between. The germline V gene has CDR1 WSHSY and CDR2 SAAADI. This CDR3 comprises 14 residues. CDR3 nucleotide sequence: TGCGCCAGCAGTGTTTGGGCAGGGGCCTACGAGCAGTACTTC. Its protein product is CASSVWAGAYEQYF.

The chain has TRBV27 and TRBJ2-3; TRBD1 agrees at 7 bases. Germline V gives CDR1 MNHEY, CDR2 SMNVEV (reference sequence). The length of the CDR3 is 14 residues. V lost 4 bases and J lost 6; bases outside the gene matches: 7. The CDR3 DNA follows: TGTGCCAGCAGTTCCCTGACAGGGAAGGATACGCAGTATTTT. This translates into CASSSLTGKDTQYF.

The rearrangement links TRBV11-2 to TRBJ2-7; 11 bases fit TRBD2. V shed 5 bases and J 12 bases; nucleotides not matched to a gene: 6. This CDR3 is 12 amino acids long. The germline V gene has CDR1 SGHAT and CDR2 FQNNGV. CDR3 protein: CASSATSGSLYF. CDR3 DNA sequence: TGTGCCAGCAGCGCCACTAGCGGGAGTCTGTACTTC.

This rearrangement joins TRBV29-1 to TRBJ2-1; perhaps TRBD2 as D (5 bases). Per the germline V gene, CDR1 is SQVTM and CDR2 is ANQGSEA. V dropped 7 bases and J dropped 5 bases, with 12 bases sitting between them. The CDR3 totals 12 residues. CDR3 in DNA: TGCAGCGCCGGACTGGCTCACAATGAGCAGTTCTTC. Amino acids: CSAGLAHNEQFF.

V usage is TRBV9 and J usage is TRBJ2-7; 7 nucleotides match TRBD1. Germline CDR1 and CDR2: SGDLS and YYNGEE. Trimming removed 0 bases from V and 2 bases from J; junction bases left unmatched: 2. The CDR3 has 14 amino acids. CDR3 sequence reads: CASSVDGTAYEQYF. CDR3 nucleotides: TGTGCCAGCAGCGTAGACGGGACAGCCTACGAGCAGTACTTC.

V is TRBV10-3 and J is TRBJ1-1, with D uncertain. The CDR3 sequence is 14 residues long. Trimming removed 3 bases at V and 1 base at J, with 9 bases between. Per germline, CDR1 ENHRY and CDR2 SYGVKD. CDR3 residues: CAISDLGRNTEAFF. Here the CDR3 DNA reads TGTGCCATCAGTGATCTGGGGAGGAACACTGAAGCTTTCTTT.

Details on this clone: This sample also contains other DNA sequences that code for the same CDR3. CDR3 in DNA: TGTGCCAGCTCCCCCTCAGGAGGCTCCTACGAGCAGTACTTC. Its protein product is CASSPSGGSYEQYF. The chain carries TRBV18 and TRBJ2-7, with TRBD2 as a possible D gene (5 bases). Germline V CDR1 and CDR2: KGHSH, LQKENI. The V end was cut by 6 bases, the J end by 0 bases, with 12 bases between. The CDR3 consists of 14 residues.

A note on this clone: Other DNA sequences in the sample encode the same CDR3. The V gene is TRBV28, the J gene TRBJ2-7; D unclear. V shed 6 bases and J shed 2 bases, with 8 bases lying between them. The CDR3 consists of 12 residues. Germline lookup yields CDR1 MDHEN and CDR2 SYDVKM. The CDR3 nucleotides read TGTGCCAGCAGCCATCCACCCTACGAGCAGTACTTC. Residues: CASSHPPYEQYF.

The V gene is TRBV9, the J gene TRBJ1-1; a weak D match, TRBD1 (6 bases). The CDR3 contains 14 residues. Trimming took 6 bases from V and 3 from J, leaving 15 bases between them. Germline lookup yields CDR1 SGDLS and CDR2 YYNGEE. CDR3: CASTRDKGDTEAFF. DNA for the CDR3: TGTGCCAGCACACGGGACAAGGGGGACACTGAAGCTTTCTTT. Looking up the rest from reference TRBV9 and TRBJ1-1 gives the full variable domain: DSGVTQTPKHLITATGQRVTLRCSPRSGDLSVYWYQQSLDQGLQFLIQYYNGEERAKGNILERFSAQQFPDLHSELNLSSLELGDSALYFCASTRDKGDTEAFFGQGTRLTVV.

This clone came up once. Here the CDR3 DNA reads TGTGCCACCAGCAGAGGGCAGGGTACGAACACCGGGGAGCTGTTTTTT. Translating gives CATSRGQGTNTGELFF. The chain is built from TRBV15 and TRBJ2-2; maybe TRBD1 (5 bases). This CDR3 is 16 amino acids long. The V end lost 1 base, the J end lost 0 bases, and 9 bases lay between the germline ends. Germline loops: CDR1 LNHNV, CDR2 YYDKDF (reference sequence).

This clone was observed a single time. The rearrangement joins TRBV4-3 to TRBJ2-7; tentatively, D is TRBD1 (6 bases). V was pared by 0 bases and J by 3 bases, with 12 bases between. Germline-derived CDR1 and CDR2 are LGHNA and YSLEER. The CDR3 contains 15 residues. The CDR3, as DNA: TGCGCCAGCAGCCAAGATCTTTCAGGGGTCTACGAGCAGTACTTC. Amino acid sequence: CASSQDLSGVYEQYF.